Listed here are 2 T cell receptor beta chains from one sample, sequenced in a study of cytomegalovirus exposure and HLA in healthy donors. Libraries were prepared by immunoSEQ multiplex PCR; TCRdb keeps only in-frame clonotypes and omits some of them. The sample has roughly 68,000 clones; roughly 95% are singletons. Input material: PBMCs. The receptors come from a woman younger than 35 in good health and CMV-seropositive.

The chain carries TRBV27 and TRBJ2-1; 7 positions match TRBD2. The trim removed 2 bases at V and 7 bases at J, leaving 11 bases unmatched. Germline-derived CDR1 and CDR2 are MNHEY and SMNVEV (reference sequence). The CDR3 length is 16 residues. CDR3 nucleotide sequence: TGTGCCAGCAGTTTAGTGGGGGACTACCATCAGAATGAGCAGTTCTTC. Translating gives CASSLVGDYHQNEQFF.

The chain employs TRBV5-6 and TRBJ1-5; D is perhaps TRBD1 (6 bases). This CDR3 is 17 amino acids long. Deletions cut 2 bases from V and 2 bases from J, with 17 bases between. Germline V CDR1 and CDR2: SGHDT, YYEEEE. CDR3 in amino acids: CASSFSLTGLGNQPQHF. CDR3 coding DNA: TGTGCCAGCAGCTTCTCCCTAACAGGGTTAGGCAATCAGCCCCAGCATTTT.